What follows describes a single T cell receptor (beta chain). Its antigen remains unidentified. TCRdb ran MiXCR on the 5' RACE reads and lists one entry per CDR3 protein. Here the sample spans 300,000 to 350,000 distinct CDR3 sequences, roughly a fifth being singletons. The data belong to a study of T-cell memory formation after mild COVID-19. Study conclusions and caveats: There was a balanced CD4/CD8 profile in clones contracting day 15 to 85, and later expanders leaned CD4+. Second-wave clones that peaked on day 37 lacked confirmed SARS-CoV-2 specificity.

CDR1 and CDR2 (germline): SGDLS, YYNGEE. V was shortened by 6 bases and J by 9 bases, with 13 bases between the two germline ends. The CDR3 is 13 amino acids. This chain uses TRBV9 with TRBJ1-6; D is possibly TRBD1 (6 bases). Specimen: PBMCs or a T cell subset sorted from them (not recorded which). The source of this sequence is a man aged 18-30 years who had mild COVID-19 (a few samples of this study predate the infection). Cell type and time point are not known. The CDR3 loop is CASNLQGSSPLHF. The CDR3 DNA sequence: TGTGCCAGCAACTTACAGGGCTCTTCACCCCTCCACTTT.